A single sample gave rise to the 10 T cell receptor beta chains below, sequenced in a study of T cell responses to AZD1222 COVID-19 vaccine. The repertoire was sequenced with immunoSEQ multiplex PCR; TCRdb's copy has only in-frame clones and lacks some. The sample consists of around 180,000 clones, more than 75% of them appearing once. Sequencing used peripheral blood, obtained 28 days after the second AZD1222 dose. All receptors come from an adult who received the AZD1222 COVID-19 vaccine.

V is TRBV18 and J is TRBJ1-4; 9 nucleotides agree with TRBD1. Germline CDR1 reads KGHSH; CDR2 reads LQKENI. There are 16 residues in the CDR3. V shed 6 bases, J shed 8 bases, and the junction held 13 bases outside the gene matches. CDR3 DNA: TGTGCCAGCTCGAGCACCATGGGACAGGGTACCGAAAAACTGTTTTTT. Protein: CASSSTMGQGTEKLFF.

The chain joins TRBV3-1 (or the pseudogene TRBV3-2) to TRBJ2-7, with 7 bases matching TRBD1. J gave up 3 bases and V 4 bases, and 3 bases lay outside the gene matches. CDR3 length: 13 amino acids. Germline V lookup: CDR1 LGHDT, CDR2 YNNKEL (reference sequence). The CDR3 region has the DNA TGTGCCAGCAGCCGGGACAGTATCTACGAGCAGTACTTC. Its translation is CASSRDSIYEQYF.

A word on this clone: The sample has other DNA sequences that encode this CDR3 too. V gene TRBV6-2 or TRBV6-3 combines with J gene TRBJ1-2; D possibly corresponds to TRBD1 (5 bases). Germline lookup yields CDR1 MNHEY and CDR2 SVGEGT. With 5 bases removed from V and 5 bases from J, the gap between germline ends came to 6 bases. CDR3 length equals 11 residues. The CDR3 loop reads CASSGGYGYTF. The CDR3 bases are TGTGCCAGCAGTGGGGGTTATGGCTACACCTTC.

The chain uses TRBV27 and TRBJ2-2; 8 bases match TRBD1. V shed 3 bases and J 5 bases; nucleotides not matched to a gene: 11. Germline V gene lookup returns CDR1 MNHEY and CDR2 SMNVEV (reference sequence). The CDR3 is 17 residues long. This CDR3 is CASSFPRTGIFTGELFF. In DNA, the CDR3 is TGTGCCAGCAGTTTCCCCCGGACAGGGATCTTTACCGGGGAGCTGTTTTTT.

V is TRBV2 and J is TRBJ2-7, with 7 bases that match TRBD2. The CDR3 covers 15 residues. V lost 6 bases, J lost 4 bases, and 12 bases stayed unmatched. CDR1 and CDR2 from the germline V gene are SNHLY and FYNNEI. The CDR3 sequence: CASSTTGTMWYEQYF. The CDR3 nucleotides are TGTGCCAGCAGCACTACCGGGACTATGTGGTACGAGCAGTACTTC.

The chain uses TRBV10-3 and TRBJ1-2; the D is unclear. Trimming pared 7 bases from V and 1 base from J, leaving 10 bases between. This CDR3 has 13 residues. The germline V gene encodes CDR1 ENHRY and CDR2 SYGVKD. The CDR3 nucleotides are TGTGCCATCACATCGCAAGTTAACTATGGCTACACCTTC. As protein: CAITSQVNYGYTF.

The rearrangement joins TRBV10-2 to TRBJ2-7, with TRBD2 matching 9 bases. Germline loops: CDR1 WSHSY, CDR2 SAAADI. The V and J ends lost 4 bases and 2 bases, in that order; junction bases with no gene match: 9. The CDR3 contains 16 residues. The CDR3 coding sequence is TGCGCCAGCAGTGCCCTCGGGCAGCGGGGGGCCTACGAGCAGTACTTC. It translates to CASSALGQRGAYEQYF.

In DNA, the CDR3 is TGTGCCAGCAGTTACCCCCGAGGGGGTGGGGGGACTGAAGCTTTCTTT. This encodes CASSYPRGGGGTEAFF. The chain is built from TRBV6-5 and TRBJ1-1; D is possibly TRBD1 (6 bases). The V gene lost 2 bases and the J gene lost 5 bases, with 18 bases spanning the gap. There are 16 residues in the CDR3. The germline CDR1 and CDR2 sequences are MNHEY and SVGAGI.

This sequence joins TRBV19 and TRBJ1-1; D gene ambiguous. The CDR3 sequence is 12 residues long. Germline V gene data show CDR1 as LNHDA and CDR2 as SQIVND (reference sequence). The V end was cut by 10 bases, the J end by 1 base, with 10 bases between. The CDR3 is CATTEGNTEAFF. The DNA for the CDR3 is TGTGCCACTACAGAGGGGAACACTGAAGCTTTCTTT.

The rearrangement joins TRBV28 to TRBJ1-2; unclear D gene. V was pared by 7 bases and J by 3 bases, with 21 bases between. Germline values: CDR1 MDHEN, CDR2 SYDVKM. This CDR3 is built from 16 residues. The CDR3 nucleotides read TGTGCCAGCACTCCCTTCGGGGAGCGAGAGGACTATGGCTACACCTTC. It yields the protein CASTPFGEREDYGYTF.